The entry below gives a single T cell receptor beta chain sequence along with its context. This sample was included in a study of monozygotic twins with inflammatory bowel disease. CDR3 length: 14 amino acids. TCRdb re-called the 5' RACE reads; one entry per CDR3 protein, DNA not given. The clone table shows approximately 340,000 distinct CDR3 sequences, with the ten largest holding 2% to 2.5%. The clonotype originates from a human donor with ulcerative colitis or Crohn's disease, or a healthy co-twin of an affected twin (not recorded which). Sample: blood. The rearrangement uses TRBV12-3 or TRBV12-4 and TRBJ1-4; TCRdb designates TRBD1, a call that cannot be tested without DNA. The CDR3 sequence is CASRGRGTWEKLFF.